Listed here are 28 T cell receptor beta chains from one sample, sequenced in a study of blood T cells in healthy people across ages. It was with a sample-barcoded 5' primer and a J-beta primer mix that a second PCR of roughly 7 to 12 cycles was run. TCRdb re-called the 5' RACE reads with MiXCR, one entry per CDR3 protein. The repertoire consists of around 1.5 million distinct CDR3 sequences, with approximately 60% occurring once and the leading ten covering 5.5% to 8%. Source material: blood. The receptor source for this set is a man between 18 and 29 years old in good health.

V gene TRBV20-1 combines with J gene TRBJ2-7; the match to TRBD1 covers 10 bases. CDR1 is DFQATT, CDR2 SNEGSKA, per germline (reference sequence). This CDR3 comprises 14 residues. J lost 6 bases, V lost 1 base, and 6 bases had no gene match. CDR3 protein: CSARVRTGGGEQYF. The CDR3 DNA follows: TGCAGTGCTAGAGTTCGGACAGGGGGTGGCGAGCAGTACTTC.

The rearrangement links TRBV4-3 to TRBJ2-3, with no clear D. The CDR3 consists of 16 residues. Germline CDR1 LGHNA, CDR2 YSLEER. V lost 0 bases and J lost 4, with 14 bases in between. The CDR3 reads CASSQDHLSVSDTQYF. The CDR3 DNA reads TGCGCCAGCAGCCAAGATCATTTATCAGTATCAGATACGCAGTATTTT.

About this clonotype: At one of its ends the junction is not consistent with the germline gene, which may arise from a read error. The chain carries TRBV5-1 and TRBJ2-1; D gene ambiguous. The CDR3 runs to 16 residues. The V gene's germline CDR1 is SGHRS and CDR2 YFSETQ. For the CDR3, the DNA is TGCGCCAGTAGCTTGGTCGTCAGGAGCCTCCACAATGAGCAGTTCTTC. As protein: CASSLVVRSLHNEQFF. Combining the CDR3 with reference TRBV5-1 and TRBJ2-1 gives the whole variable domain KAGVTQTPRYLIKTRGQQVTLSCSPISGHRSVSWYQQTPGQGLQFLFEYFSETQRNKGNFPGRFSGRQFSNSRSEMNVSTLELGDSALYLCASSLVVRSLHNEQFFGPGTRLTVL.

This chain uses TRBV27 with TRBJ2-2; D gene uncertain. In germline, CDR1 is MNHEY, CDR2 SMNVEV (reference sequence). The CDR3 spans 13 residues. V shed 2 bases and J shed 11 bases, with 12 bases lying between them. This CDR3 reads CASSLIPPSELFF. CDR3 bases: TGTGCCAGCAGTTTAATTCCACCAAGTGAGCTGTTTTTT.

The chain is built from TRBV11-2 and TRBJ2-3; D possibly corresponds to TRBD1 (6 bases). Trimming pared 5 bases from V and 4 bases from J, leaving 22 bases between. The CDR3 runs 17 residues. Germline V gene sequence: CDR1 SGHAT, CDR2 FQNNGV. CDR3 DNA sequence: TGTGCCAGCAGCCTAGGGGGTAGCCGGGCGGGTTCAGATACGCAGTATTTT. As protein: CASSLGGSRAGSDTQYF. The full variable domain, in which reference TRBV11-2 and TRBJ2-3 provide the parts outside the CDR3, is EAGVAQSPRYKIIEKRQSVAFWCNPISGHATLYWYQQILGQGPKLLIQFQNNGVVDDSQLPKDRFSAERLKGVDSTLKIQPAKLEDSAVYLCASSLGGSRAGSDTQYFGPGTRLTVL.

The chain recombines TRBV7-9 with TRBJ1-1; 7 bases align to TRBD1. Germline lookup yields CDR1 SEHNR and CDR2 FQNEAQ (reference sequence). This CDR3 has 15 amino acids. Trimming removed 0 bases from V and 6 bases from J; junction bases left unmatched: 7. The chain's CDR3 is CASSLATGRFAEAFF. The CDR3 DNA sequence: TGTGCCAGCAGCTTAGCGACAGGGAGGTTCGCTGAAGCTTTCTTT. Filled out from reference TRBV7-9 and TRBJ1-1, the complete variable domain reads DTGVSQNPRHKITKRGQNVTFRCDPISEHNRLYWYRQTLGQGPEFLTYFQNEAQLEKSRLLSDRFSAERPKGSFSTLEIQRTEQGDSAMYLCASSLATGRFAEAFFGQGTRLTVV.

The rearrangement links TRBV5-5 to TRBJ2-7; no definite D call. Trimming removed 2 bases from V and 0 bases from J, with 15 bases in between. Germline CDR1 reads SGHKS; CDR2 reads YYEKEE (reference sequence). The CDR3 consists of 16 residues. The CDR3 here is CASSFGALGYSYEQYF. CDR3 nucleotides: TGTGCCAGCAGCTTCGGTGCGTTAGGCTACTCCTACGAGCAGTACTTC.

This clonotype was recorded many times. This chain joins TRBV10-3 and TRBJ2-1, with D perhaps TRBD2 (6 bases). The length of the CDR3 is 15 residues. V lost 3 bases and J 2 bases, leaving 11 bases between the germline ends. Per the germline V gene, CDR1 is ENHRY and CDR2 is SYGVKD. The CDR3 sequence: CAISDWAGTYNEQFF. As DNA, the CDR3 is TGTGCCATCAGTGACTGGGCGGGGACCTACAATGAGCAGTTCTTC.

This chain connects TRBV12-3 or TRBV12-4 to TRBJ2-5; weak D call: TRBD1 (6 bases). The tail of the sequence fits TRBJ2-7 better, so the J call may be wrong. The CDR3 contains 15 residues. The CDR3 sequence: CASSGGLGISYEQYF. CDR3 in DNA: TGTGCCAGCAGTGGGGGCCTCGGGATTTCCTACGAGCAGTACTTC.

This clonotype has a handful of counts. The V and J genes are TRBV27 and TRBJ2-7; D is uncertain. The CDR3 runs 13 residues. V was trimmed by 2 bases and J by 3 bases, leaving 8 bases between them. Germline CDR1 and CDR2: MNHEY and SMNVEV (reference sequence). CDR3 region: CASSLHTYYEQYF. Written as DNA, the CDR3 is TGTGCCAGCAGTTTACACACCTACTACGAGCAGTACTTC.

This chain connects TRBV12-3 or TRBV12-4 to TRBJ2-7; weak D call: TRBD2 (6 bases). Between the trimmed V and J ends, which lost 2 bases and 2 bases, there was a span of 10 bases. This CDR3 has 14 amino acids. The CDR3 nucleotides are TGTGCCAGCAGTTTAAGGGACTTCACCTACGAGCAGTACTTC. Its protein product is CASSLRDFTYEQYF.

CDR3 sequence: CASSPGRGYSYNEQYF. For the CDR3, the DNA is TGCGCCAGCAGCCCTGGTAGGGGTTACTCCTACAATGAGCAGTACTTC. The chain employs TRBV4-1 and TRBJ2-7, with D perhaps TRBD1 (5 bases). The germline CDR1 and CDR2 sequences are MGHRA and YSYEKL. This CDR3 has 16 residues. Trimming took off 4 bases at V and 7 bases at J, with 23 bases between the two ends.

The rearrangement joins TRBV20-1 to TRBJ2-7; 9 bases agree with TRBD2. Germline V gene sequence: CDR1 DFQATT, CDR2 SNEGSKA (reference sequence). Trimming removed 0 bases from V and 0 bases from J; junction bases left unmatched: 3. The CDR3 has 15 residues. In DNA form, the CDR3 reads TGCAGTGCTAGAGATCAGCGGGGGGACTCCTACGAGCAGTACTTC. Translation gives CSARDQRGDSYEQYF.

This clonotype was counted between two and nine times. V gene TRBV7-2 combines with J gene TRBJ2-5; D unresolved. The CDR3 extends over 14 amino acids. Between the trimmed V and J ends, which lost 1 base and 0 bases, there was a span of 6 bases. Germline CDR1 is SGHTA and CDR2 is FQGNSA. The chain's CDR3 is CASSLDAYQETQYF. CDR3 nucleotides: TGTGCCAGCAGCTTAGATGCCTACCAAGAGACCCAGTACTTC.

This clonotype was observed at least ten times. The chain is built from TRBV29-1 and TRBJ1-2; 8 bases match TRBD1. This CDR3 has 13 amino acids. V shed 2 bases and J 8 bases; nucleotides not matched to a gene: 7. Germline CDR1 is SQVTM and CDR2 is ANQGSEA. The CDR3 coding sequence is TGCAGCGTTGAAACCGGACAGGGAGGCGGCTACACCTTC. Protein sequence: CSVETGQGGGYTF.

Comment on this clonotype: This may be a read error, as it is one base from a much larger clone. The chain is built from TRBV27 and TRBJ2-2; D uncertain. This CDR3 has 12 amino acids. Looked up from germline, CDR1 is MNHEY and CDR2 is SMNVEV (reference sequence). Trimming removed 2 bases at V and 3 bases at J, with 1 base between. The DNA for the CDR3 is TGTGCCAGCAGTTTACACACCGGGGAGCTGTTTTTT. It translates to CASSLHTGELFF.

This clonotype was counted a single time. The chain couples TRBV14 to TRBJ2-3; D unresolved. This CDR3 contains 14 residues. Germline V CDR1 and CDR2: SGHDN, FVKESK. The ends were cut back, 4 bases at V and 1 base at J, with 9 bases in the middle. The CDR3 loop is CASSRHSRTDTQYF. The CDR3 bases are TGTGCCAGCAGCCGGCACAGCCGCACAGATACGCAGTATTTT.

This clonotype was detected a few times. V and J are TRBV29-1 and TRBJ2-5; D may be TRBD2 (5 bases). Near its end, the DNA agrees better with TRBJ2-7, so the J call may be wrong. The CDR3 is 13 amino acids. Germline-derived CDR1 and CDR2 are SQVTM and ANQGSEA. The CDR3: CSVIARAAYEQYF. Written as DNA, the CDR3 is TGCAGCGTTATAGCGCGAGCGGCCTACGAGCAGTACTTC.

In DNA form, the CDR3 reads TGCGCCAGCAGCCAAGTTGTCTTTAGCTCGGCAGATACGCAGTATTTT. Protein sequence: CASSQVVFSSADTQYF. The chain carries TRBV4-1 and TRBJ2-3, with D uncertain. Per germline, CDR1 MGHRA and CDR2 YSYEKL. V lost 1 base to trimming and J lost 4 bases, with 15 bases between them. There are 16 residues in the CDR3.

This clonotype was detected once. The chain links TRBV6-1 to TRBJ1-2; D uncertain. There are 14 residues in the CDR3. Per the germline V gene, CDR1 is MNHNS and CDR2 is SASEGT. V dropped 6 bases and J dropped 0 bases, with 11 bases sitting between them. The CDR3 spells CASSEGRPNYGYTF. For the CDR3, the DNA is TGTGCCAGCAGCGAGGGCCGGCCTAACTATGGCTACACCTTC.

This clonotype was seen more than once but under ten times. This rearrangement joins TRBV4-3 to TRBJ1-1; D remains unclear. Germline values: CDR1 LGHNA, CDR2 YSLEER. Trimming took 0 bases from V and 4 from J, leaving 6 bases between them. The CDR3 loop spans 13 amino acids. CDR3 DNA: TGCGCCAGCAGCCAAGAAATATTCACTGAAGCTTTCTTT. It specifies CASSQEIFTEAFF.

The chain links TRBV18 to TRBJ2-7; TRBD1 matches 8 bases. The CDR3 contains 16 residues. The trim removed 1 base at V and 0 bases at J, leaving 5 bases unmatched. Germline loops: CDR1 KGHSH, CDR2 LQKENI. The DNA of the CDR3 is TGTGCCAGCTCACCACGTTCAGGGGGCATCTCCTACGAGCAGTACTTC. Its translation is CASSPRSGGISYEQYF.

The CDR3 protein is CASSQRGPETQYF. The CDR3 DNA reads as TGCGCCAGCAGCCAAAGGGGGCCAGAGACCCAGTACTTC. The chain is built from TRBV4-3 and TRBJ2-5, with 7 bases identical to TRBD1. The V segment lost 2 bases and the J segment 4 bases; nucleotides outside the gene matches: 1. The germline gives CDR1 LGHNA, CDR2 YSLEER. CDR3 length: 13 amino acids.

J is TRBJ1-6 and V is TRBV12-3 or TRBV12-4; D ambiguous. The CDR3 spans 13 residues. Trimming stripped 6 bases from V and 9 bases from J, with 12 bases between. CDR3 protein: CASSLTSSSPLHF. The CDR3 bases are TGTGCCAGCAGCCTTACAAGCAGTTCACCCCTCCACTTT.

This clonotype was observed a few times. This CDR3 reads CASSQEGRYEQYF. The CDR3 DNA sequence: TGTGCCAGCAGCCAAGAAGGTCGTTACGAGCAGTACTTC. The V gene is TRBV3-1, the J gene TRBJ2-7; D is uncertain. The germline V gene has CDR1 LGHDT and CDR2 YNNKEL (reference sequence). This CDR3 is built from 13 residues. The ends were cut back, 0 bases at V and 4 bases at J, with 7 bases in the middle.

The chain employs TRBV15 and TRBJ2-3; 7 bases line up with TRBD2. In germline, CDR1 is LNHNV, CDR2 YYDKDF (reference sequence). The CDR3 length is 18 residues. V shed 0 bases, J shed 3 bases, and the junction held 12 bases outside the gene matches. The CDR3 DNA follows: TGTGCCACCAGCAGAGATCCCCTTCTAGCGGTTAGTACAGATACGCAGTATTTT. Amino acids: CATSRDPLLAVSTDTQYF.

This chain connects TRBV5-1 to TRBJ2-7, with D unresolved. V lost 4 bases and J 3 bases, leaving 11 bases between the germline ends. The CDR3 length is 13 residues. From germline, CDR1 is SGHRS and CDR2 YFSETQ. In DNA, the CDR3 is TGCGCCAGCAGCCCTCTAGAGCGCTACGAGCAGTACTTC. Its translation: CASSPLERYEQYF.

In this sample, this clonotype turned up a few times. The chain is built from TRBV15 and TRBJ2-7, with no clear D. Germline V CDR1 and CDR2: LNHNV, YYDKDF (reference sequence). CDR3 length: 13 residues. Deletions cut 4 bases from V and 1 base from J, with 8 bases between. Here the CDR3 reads CATSTTPSYEQYF. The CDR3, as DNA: TGTGCCACCAGCACGACCCCATCCTACGAGCAGTACTTC. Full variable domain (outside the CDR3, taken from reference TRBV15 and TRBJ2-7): DAMVIQNPRYQVTQFGKPVTLSCSQTLNHNVMYWYQQKSSQAPKLLFHYYDKDFNNEADTPDNFQSRRPNTSFCFLDIRSPGLGDTAMYLCATSTTPSYEQYFGPGTRLTVT.